Shown below are 32 T cell receptor beta chains from a single sample sequenced in a study of control samples from healthy donors and cancer patients. Produced via immunoSEQ multiplex PCR; TCRdb's table is partial and in-frame only. The sample contains about 110,000 clones, approximately 84% of which appear only once. The sample consisted of blood. These receptors all come from a man between 18 and 29 years old in good health.

The J gene is TRBJ1-1, the V gene TRBV28; unclear D gene. The CDR3 extends over 13 amino acids. V lost 5 bases and J lost 5, with 12 bases in between. Per germline, CDR1 MDHEN and CDR2 SYDVKM. The CDR3 region has the DNA TGTGCCAGCAGTCCAGGAATTGAGACTGAAGCTTTCTTT. It encodes CASSPGIETEAFF.

This clone was found once. The V and J genes are TRBV4-2 and TRBJ2-1; 8 nucleotides match TRBD2. J was trimmed by 6 bases and V by 0 bases; bases with no gene match: 10. The CDR3 runs 17 residues. Germline CDR1 and CDR2: LGHNA and YNFKEQ. The CDR3 bases are TGTGCCAGCAGCCAAGATTGGGGCGGGGGGACCTTCAATGAGCAGTTCTTC. Its protein product is CASSQDWGGGTFNEQFF.

The rearrangement joins TRBV7-8 to TRBJ1-5, with 7 bases identical to TRBD1. The germline V gene has CDR1 SGHVS and CDR2 FQNEAQ. V shed 3 bases and J 3 bases; nucleotides not matched to a gene: 17. The CDR3 contains 19 residues. CDR3 bases: TGTGCCAGCAGCTTCATTACTCCGGGACAGACCAAAATCAATCAGCCCCAGCATTTT. Its protein product is CASSFITPGQTKINQPQHF.

The chain joins TRBV5-6 to TRBJ2-6; no definite D call. Trimming took off 2 bases at V and 1 base at J, with 4 bases between the two ends. Germline V CDR1 and CDR2: SGHDT, YYEEEE. The CDR3 loop spans 14 amino acids. In DNA, the CDR3 is TGTGCCAGCAGCTTCGGGTCTGGGGCCAACGTCCTGACTTTC. Amino acids: CASSFGSGANVLTF.

Only a few counts were recorded for this clone. The chain uses TRBV19 and TRBJ1-6; no reliable D call. The CDR3 runs 13 residues. Germline assignment: CDR1 LNHDA and CDR2 SQIVND (reference sequence). Trimming pared 1 base from V and 6 bases from J, leaving 4 bases between. The CDR3 DNA sequence: TGTGCCAGTAGTATAGGGGCTAATTCACCCCTCCACTTT. Translation gives CASSIGANSPLHF.

This clone was counted a few times. This rearrangement joins TRBV9 to TRBJ2-7; D is undetermined. The V and J ends lost 1 base and 2 bases respectively, with 7 bases between them. Germline V gene sequence: CDR1 SGDLS, CDR2 YYNGEE. The CDR3 covers 13 residues. CDR3 protein: CASSVHATYEQYV. The CDR3 DNA is TGTGCCAGCAGCGTACACGCCACCTACGAGCAGTACGTC.

The chain employs TRBV9 and TRBJ2-1, with D unclear. Germline V gene data show CDR1 as SGDLS and CDR2 as YYNGEE. This CDR3 comprises 13 residues. V lost 0 bases, J lost 9 bases, and 10 bases lay in between. Here the CDR3 reads CASSVGVGSEQFF. CDR3 sequence (DNA): TGTGCCAGCAGCGTAGGGGTGGGGTCTGAGCAGTTCTTC.

The V and J genes are TRBV5-4 and TRBJ2-5; TRBD1 might be the D (5 bases). Germline values: CDR1 SGHNT, CDR2 YYREEE (reference sequence). This CDR3 is 16 amino acids long. V shed 1 base and J shed 0 bases, with 13 bases lying between them. CDR3 coding DNA: TGTGCCAGCAGCTTGTCCCAGGGCTCGTACCAAGAGACCCAGTACTTC. It specifies CASSLSQGSYQETQYF. Looking up the rest from reference TRBV5-4 and TRBJ2-5 gives the full variable domain: ETGVTQSPTHLIKTRGQQVTLRCSSQSGHNTVSWYQQALGQGPQFIFQYYREEENGRGNFPPRFSGLQFPNYSSELNVNALELDDSALYLCASSLSQGSYQETQYFGPGTRLLVL.

This clone was observed a handful of times. The CDR3 sequence: CATRADSDNEQFF. CDR3 sequence (DNA): TGTGCCACCAGGGCAGATAGCGACAATGAGCAGTTCTTC. This chain links TRBV24-1 with TRBJ2-1; a possible D gene is TRBD2 (5 bases). Germline CDR1 is KGHDR and CDR2 is SFDVKD. V lost 7 bases to trimming and J lost 5 bases, with 11 bases between them. The CDR3 consists of 13 residues.

The sample holds a few counts of this clone. The chain is built from TRBV6-6 and TRBJ2-3; 10 bases line up with TRBD2. The junction had 4 bases not matched to a gene; V was cut back by 4 bases and J by 0 bases. This CDR3 region has 16 residues. Germline V gene sequence: CDR1 MNHNY, CDR2 SVGAGI (reference sequence). CDR3 region: CASSSPGLASTDTQYF. The CDR3, as DNA: TGTGCCAGCAGTTCTCCGGGACTAGCGAGCACAGATACGCAGTATTTT.

V and J are TRBV4-1 and TRBJ1-2; D not certain. Trimming pared 1 base from V and 0 bases from J, leaving 9 bases between. The CDR3 length is 15 residues. Germline V gene lookup returns CDR1 MGHRA and CDR2 YSYEKL. The CDR3 region has the DNA TGCGCCAGCAGCCAAGCGGCACCCACTAACTATGGCTACACCTTC. Its protein is CASSQAAPTNYGYTF.

V and J are TRBV9 and TRBJ2-3; 9 bases are a match to TRBD2. Germline V CDR1 and CDR2: SGDLS, YYNGEE. The CDR3 sequence is 16 residues long. Trimming removed 0 bases from V and 4 bases from J; junction bases left unmatched: 6. CDR3 nucleotide sequence: TGTGCCAGCAGCGTAGAGGGCGGGGGGGCCGCAGATACGCAGTATTTT. This translates into CASSVEGGGAADTQYF. The whole variable domain, remainder taken from reference TRBV9 and TRBJ2-3, is DSGVTQTPKHLITATGQRVTLRCSPRSGDLSVYWYQQSLDQGLQFLIQYYNGEERAKGNILERFSAQQFPDLHSELNLSSLELGDSALYFCASSVEGGGAADTQYFGPGTRLTVL.

This clone was seen more than once but under ten times. V is TRBV2 and J is TRBJ1-2, with D perhaps matching TRBD1 (6 bases). CDR1 is SNHLY and CDR2 is FYNNEI in the germline V gene. The CDR3 has 12 residues. The V and J ends lost 11 bases and 4 bases respectively, with 14 bases between them. CDR3 coding DNA: TGTGCCGGCGTGGGGGGCGGCTATGGCTACACCTTC. Translation: CAGVGGGYGYTF.

This rearrangement joins TRBV21-1 to TRBJ1-1. TRBV21-1 is labeled a pseudogene. The CDR3 totals 14 residues. As DNA, the CDR3 is TGTGCCAGCAGCAAAATGGGGAATCGGGCTGAAGCTTTCTTT. This encodes CASSKMGNRAEAFF.

The V call is TRBV5-6, the J call TRBJ2-7; D gene ambiguous. The CDR3 runs 12 residues. Deletions cut 4 bases from V and 6 bases from J, with 11 bases between. Germline values: CDR1 SGHDT, CDR2 YYEEEE. The CDR3 sequence: CASSPGRSEQYF. DNA for the CDR3: TGTGCCAGCAGCCCCGGACGGTCCGAGCAGTACTTC.

This clone was counted a few times. The chain recombines TRBV5-1 with TRBJ2-4; D unresolved. Trimming cost V 7 bases and J 3 bases, with 20 bases left between them. The CDR3 covers 16 residues. CDR1 and CDR2 (germline): SGHRS, YFSETQ. CDR3 sequence reads: CASSPADLLVKNIQYF. In DNA, the CDR3 is TGCGCCAGCTCCCCGGCTGACCTCTTAGTCAAAAACATTCAGTACTTC.

The chain joins TRBV28 to TRBJ2-4; TRBD2 might be the D (5 bases). This CDR3 is built from 19 residues. The germline V gene has CDR1 MDHEN and CDR2 SYDVKM. The V and J ends lost 5 bases and 2 bases respectively, with 25 bases between them. Here the CDR3 DNA reads TGTGCCAGCAGTCTCCGGGGAGAGAAGAAGAAAGATACCAAAAACATTCAGTACTTC. Its translation is CASSLRGEKKKDTKNIQYF.

The genes are TRBV5-4 and TRBJ1-2, with no clear D. The CDR3 is made up of 12 amino acids. V was cut by 4 bases and J by 4 bases, with 8 bases left in between. CDR1 is SGHNT, CDR2 YYREEE, per germline (reference sequence). The CDR3 DNA reads TGTGCCAGCAGCACGAAGCCCTATGGCTACACCTTC. Protein: CASSTKPYGYTF.

The V and J genes are TRBV19 and TRBJ1-2, with D hard to call. V was cut by 1 base and J by 4 bases, with 10 bases left in between. This CDR3 has 14 residues. Per the germline V gene, CDR1 is LNHDA and CDR2 is SQIVND (reference sequence). CDR3 in DNA: TGTGCCAGTAGTATAGGCCCAGAAATCTATGGCTACACCTTC. It codes for CASSIGPEIYGYTF.

The V and J genes are TRBV19 and TRBJ1-2, with 11 bases aligning to TRBD1. CDR1 LNHDA and CDR2 SQIVND come from the germline V gene (reference sequence). This CDR3 spans 15 amino acids. After removal of 5 bases from V and 4 bases from J, the junction contained 6 bases not matched to a gene. The CDR3 DNA reads TGTGCCAGTAGTTCCGGGACAGGGGGAGGCTATGGCTACACCTTC. Translated, it gives CASSSGTGGGYGYTF.

The chain joins TRBV6-2 or TRBV6-3 to TRBJ1-3, with a tentative D call TRBD1 (6 bases). Germline V gene lookup returns CDR1 MNHEY and CDR2 SVGEGT. This CDR3 has 15 residues. Trimming removed 0 bases at V and 5 bases at J, with 11 bases between. CDR3 protein: CASSYSDSLRNTIYF. In DNA, the CDR3 is TGTGCCAGCAGTTACTCGGACAGTCTGAGAAACACCATATATTTT.

The rearrangement uses TRBV5-4 and TRBJ1-6, with 9 positions matching TRBD1. The length of the CDR3 is 14 residues. The V gene end was trimmed by 4 bases and the J gene end by 7 bases; junction bases not matched to a gene: 3. CDR1 and CDR2 from the germline V gene are SGHNT and YYREEE (reference sequence). The CDR3 reads CASSLGQGNSPLHF. The CDR3 nucleotides are TGTGCCAGCAGCCTGGGACAGGGCAATTCACCCCTCCACTTT.

The chain has TRBV14 and TRBJ1-2; D gene ambiguous. CDR1 is SGHDN, CDR2 FVKESK, per germline. With 4 bases removed from V and 5 bases from J, the gap between germline ends came to 11 bases. The CDR3 totals 13 residues. In nucleotides, the CDR3 is TGTGCCAGCAGCCCTTCCCGGGGATATGGCTACACCTTC. This gives the protein CASSPSRGYGYTF.

The genes are TRBV4-3 and TRBJ1-2; D is perhaps TRBD1 (6 bases). CDR3 length: 15 residues. CDR1 and CDR2 from the germline V gene are LGHNA and YSLEER. Trimming took off 8 bases at V and 1 base at J, with 17 bases between the two ends. In DNA, the CDR3 is TGCGCCAGCTCCCTGGGGGGGGCGTATAACTATGGCTACACCTTC. Translated, it gives CASSLGGAYNYGYTF.

The V and J genes are TRBV3-1 (or the pseudogene TRBV3-2) and TRBJ2-7, with no clear D. V was clipped by 0 bases and J by 3 bases, with 9 bases between them. Germline values: CDR1 LGHDT, CDR2 YNNKEL (reference sequence). The CDR3 extends over 14 amino acids. DNA of the CDR3: TGTGCCAGCAGCCAAGATCTATTGGGCTACGAGCAGTACTTC. This encodes CASSQDLLGYEQYF.

J is TRBJ1-5 and V is TRBV12-3 or TRBV12-4; unclear D gene. Between the trimmed V and J ends, which lost 7 bases and 4 bases, there was a span of 8 bases. CDR3 length equals 12 residues. CDR3 sequence: CASTDGNQPQHF. DNA of the CDR3: TGTGCCAGCACGGATGGGAATCAGCCCCAGCATTTT.

The V call is TRBV14, the J call TRBJ1-1; tentative D call: TRBD1 (5 bases). Trimming removed 6 bases at V and 2 bases at J, with 10 bases between. This CDR3 comprises 13 residues. Germline CDR1 reads SGHDN; CDR2 reads FVKESK. The CDR3 DNA follows: TGTGCCAGCAGGGGGGGATTAAACACTGAAGCTTTCTTT. Its protein is CASRGGLNTEAFF. Filled out from reference TRBV14 and TRBJ1-1, the complete variable domain reads EAGVTQFPSHSVIEKGQTVTLRCDPISGHDNLYWYRRVMGKEIKFLLHFVKESKQDESGMPNNRFLAERTGGTYSTLKVQPAELEDSGVYFCASRGGLNTEAFFGQGTRLTVV.

This clone showed up just once. The J gene is TRBJ2-2, the V gene TRBV7-9; 7 nucleotides line up with TRBD1. The germline V gene has CDR1 SEHNR and CDR2 FQNEAQ (reference sequence). Germline trimming cut 5 bases from V and 4 bases from J; bases unmatched to any gene: 7. This CDR3 has 15 amino acids. The chain's CDR3 is CASSPDRVSTGELFF. CDR3 nucleotide sequence: TGTGCCAGCAGCCCCGACAGGGTGAGCACCGGGGAGCTGTTTTTT.

The chain has TRBV5-4 and TRBJ2-2, with D tentatively TRBD2 (6 bases). The CDR3 contains 15 residues. V was cut by 1 base and J by 5 bases, with 12 bases left in between. Per the germline V gene, CDR1 is SGHNT and CDR2 is YYREEE (reference sequence). The CDR3 spells CASSLRTGETGELFF. In nucleotides, the CDR3 is TGTGCCAGCAGCTTGAGAACGGGGGAGACCGGGGAGCTGTTTTTT.

This rearrangement joins TRBV5-4 to TRBJ2-3; the D gene could be TRBD1 or TRBD2 (6 bases each). Germline V gene sequence: CDR1 SGHNT, CDR2 YYREEE (reference sequence). The CDR3 has 16 amino acids. V was cut by 4 bases and J by 2 bases, with 17 bases left in between. The CDR3 bases are TGTGCCAGCAGCCGAAGGAGGGACATTAACACAGATACGCAGTATTTT. It yields the protein CASSRRRDINTDTQYF.

This chain joins TRBV4-2 and TRBJ2-5; D could derive from TRBD1 or TRBD2 (5 bases each). Trimming took 2 bases from V and 4 from J, leaving 17 bases between them. This CDR3 is built from 16 residues. The germline V gene has CDR1 LGHNA and CDR2 YNFKEQ. The CDR3 reads CASSQRAQGGGETQYF. The DNA of the CDR3 is TGTGCCAGCAGCCAAAGGGCCCAGGGTGGGGGAGAGACCCAGTACTTC.

The V and J genes are TRBV7-9 and TRBJ2-5, with 8 bases fitting TRBD1. The V gene's germline CDR1 is SEHNR and CDR2 FQNEAQ (reference sequence). This CDR3 has 19 residues. Trimming cost V 3 bases and J 2 bases; bases outside gene matches: 17. Here the CDR3 DNA reads TGTGCCAGCAGCTTCCGGGACAGGCTGCTAGGGGCCACTCAAGAGACCCAGTACTTC. Its translation is CASSFRDRLLGATQETQYF.